This entry lists 20 T cell receptor beta chains sequenced from one sample in a study of CD8+ T cells in alopecia areata. After isolation, RNA underwent reverse transcription to generate cDNA as the sequencing template. Sequenced by immunoSEQ multiplex PCR; TCRdb stores in-frame clones only, minus some. This sample carries over 85,000 clones, roughly 41% of them seen once, and the ten largest clones take approximately 1.5%. The sample was CD4+ T cells sorted from blood. These receptors all stem from a human donor with alopecia areata.

The chain uses TRBV30 and TRBJ1-2; TRBD1 matches at 7 bases. After removal of 2 bases from V and 6 bases from J, the junction contained 12 bases not matched to a gene. The germline gives CDR1 GTSNPN, CDR2 SVGIG (reference sequence). CDR3 length: 15 amino acids. The CDR3 sequence is CAWSPDRVRDNGYTF. CDR3 coding DNA: TGTGCCTGGAGTCCTGACAGGGTCAGAGATAATGGCTACACCTTC.

The chain is built from TRBV7-9 and TRBJ2-5; 9 bases line up with TRBD1. V shed 5 bases and J 0 bases; nucleotides not matched to a gene: 7. From germline, CDR1 is SEHNR and CDR2 FQNEAQ (reference sequence). The CDR3 length is 16 residues. The CDR3 region has the DNA TGTGCCAGCAGCCAGAGGACAGGGGAATACCAAGAGACCCAGTACTTC. Translation: CASSQRTGEYQETQYF.

The J gene is TRBJ2-7, the V gene TRBV15, with 8 bases that match TRBD1. Looked up from germline, CDR1 is LNHNV and CDR2 is YYDKDF (reference sequence). After removal of 4 bases from V and 2 bases from J, the junction contained 7 bases not matched to a gene. This CDR3 region has 15 residues. The DNA for the CDR3 is TGTGCCACCAGCACATTATCGACAGGGGCCTACGAGCAGTACTTC. This codes for CATSTLSTGAYEQYF.

The gene calls are TRBV9 and TRBJ2-7; TRBD2 matches at 9 bases. The germline gives CDR1 SGDLS, CDR2 YYNGEE. V was clipped by 0 bases and J by 2 bases; unmatched bases: 12. The CDR3 spans 18 residues. CDR3 loop: CASSVGRQTSGATYEQYF. The CDR3 DNA sequence: TGTGCCAGCAGCGTAGGCAGGCAGACTAGCGGAGCTACCTACGAGCAGTACTTC.

This clone was seen a handful of times. The chain joins TRBV5-4 to TRBJ2-5, with unresolved D. Germline CDR1 is SGHNT and CDR2 is YYREEE (reference sequence). This CDR3 region has 13 residues. V dropped 4 bases and J dropped 2 bases, with 9 bases sitting between them. CDR3: CASSLIGQETQYF. CDR3 DNA: TGTGCCAGCAGCCTCATTGGACAAGAGACCCAGTACTTC.

The V gene is TRBV18, the J gene TRBJ1-2; D remains unclear. CDR3 length: 12 residues. The V end lost 2 bases, the J end lost 3 bases, and 4 bases lay between the germline ends. The germline CDR1 and CDR2 sequences are KGHSH and LQKENI. The CDR3 protein is CASSPGDYGYTF. CDR3 nucleotide sequence: TGTGCCAGCTCACCAGGAGACTATGGCTACACCTTC.

This clone was picked up a small number of times. The chain uses TRBV28 and TRBJ2-6; TRBD2 might be the D (5 bases). Germline V CDR1 and CDR2: MDHEN, SYDVKM. This CDR3 spans 15 amino acids. Trimming left V 3 bases short and J 1 base short, with 7 bases between. CDR3 sequence reads: CASSLSGSGANVLTF. CDR3 DNA: TGTGCCAGCAGTTTGTCGGGGTCTGGGGCCAACGTCCTGACTTTC.

V is TRBV5-1 and J is TRBJ2-1; TRBD2 agrees at 9 bases. This CDR3 has 15 amino acids. Looked up from germline, CDR1 is SGHRS and CDR2 is YFSETQ. J gave up 7 bases and V 2 bases, and 7 bases lay outside the gene matches. CDR3 amino acids: CASSFGLAIGNEQFF. As DNA, the CDR3 is TGCGCCAGCAGCTTCGGACTAGCGATAGGGAATGAGCAGTTCTTC.

Concerning this clone itself: The junction and the germline gene differ at one end; a read error may be behind it. The chain joins TRBV2 to TRBJ2-5; 12 bases line up with TRBD2. Per the germline V gene, CDR1 is SNHLY and CDR2 is FYNNEI. This CDR3 region has 12 residues. CDR3 nucleotide sequence: TGTGCCAGCAGTGAGGAACTAGCGGGAGGCCACTTC. It is translated as CASSEELAGGHF.

V gene TRBV28 combines with J gene TRBJ2-1, with 15 nucleotides matching TRBD2. V was pared by 5 bases and J by 7 bases, with 6 bases of the junction left unmatched. The germline V gene encodes CDR1 MDHEN and CDR2 SYDVKM. CDR3 length equals 16 residues. The CDR3 nucleotides are TGTGCCAGCAGTCCGGGGACTAGCGGGGGGTGGAATGAGCAGTTCTTC. Translating gives CASSPGTSGGWNEQFF.

The rearrangement links TRBV5-1 to TRBJ2-5; D might be TRBD2 (6 bases). Trimming removed 4 bases at V and 5 bases at J, with 12 bases between. CDR1 is SGHRS, CDR2 YFSETQ, per germline. CDR3 length: 13 residues. CDR3 DNA sequence: TGCGCCAGCAGCCCGGGGGATGGGGAGACCCAGTACTTC. This sequence encodes CASSPGDGETQYF.

CDR3 nucleotides: TGTGCCAGCAGCTCATCGAGATTGGGCGGGGAGACCCAGTACTTC. Translated: CASSSSRLGGETQYF. The chain couples TRBV5-6 to TRBJ2-5; perhaps TRBD2 as D (5 bases). There are 15 residues in the CDR3. Germline V lookup: CDR1 SGHDT, CDR2 YYEEEE. V lost 3 bases and J lost 5, with 17 bases in between. The full variable domain, in which reference TRBV5-6 and TRBJ2-5 provide the parts outside the CDR3, is DAGVTQSPTHLIKTRGQQVTLRCSPKSGHDTVSWYQQALGQGPQFIFQYYEEEERQRGNFPDRFSGHQFPNYSSELNVNALLLGDSALYLCASSSSRLGGETQYFGPGTRLLVL.

V gene TRBV27 combines with J gene TRBJ1-1, with D possibly TRBD1 on 5 matching bases. The CDR3 is 15 residues long. CDR1 and CDR2 from the germline V gene are MNHEY and SMNVEV (reference sequence). V lost 0 bases and J lost 0, with 8 bases in between. CDR3 in amino acids: CASSLSNRMNTEAFF. The CDR3 DNA is TGTGCCAGCAGTTTATCCAACAGGATGAACACTGAAGCTTTCTTT.

The V call is TRBV6-5, the J call TRBJ1-2, with D perhaps TRBD1 (6 bases). Trimming shortened V by 11 bases and J by 6 bases, and 13 bases separated the two germline ends. CDR3 size: 11 residues. The V gene's germline CDR1 is MNHEY and CDR2 SVGAGI. CDR3 DNA sequence: TGTGCCGGACGACCAGGGGATGGCTACACCTTC. This sequence encodes CAGRPGDGYTF.

CDR3 in amino acids: CASYSRDAYNEQFF. CDR3 sequence (DNA): TGTGCCTCTTATTCCCGGGATGCCTACAATGAGCAGTTCTTC. This chain joins TRBV6-5 and TRBJ2-1; tentative D call: TRBD2 (5 bases). V dropped 11 bases and J dropped 2 bases, with 16 bases sitting between them. CDR3 length equals 14 residues. Germline-derived CDR1 and CDR2 are MNHEY and SVGAGI.

The J gene is TRBJ1-1, the V gene TRBV11-2; tentative D call: TRBD1 (5 bases). The V and J ends lost 2 bases and 1 base respectively, with 11 bases between them. Germline V gene lookup returns CDR1 SGHAT and CDR2 FQNNGV. This CDR3 is built from 15 residues. The CDR3 DNA is TGTGCCAGCAGCTTAAATTACGGGACGAACACTGAAGCTTTCTTT. Its protein is CASSLNYGTNTEAFF.

As DNA, the CDR3 is TGCGCCAGCAGCCCTAGCGGGAGGCCCTACAATGAGCAGTTCTTC. This codes for CASSPSGRPYNEQFF. The V call is TRBV4-1, the J call TRBJ2-1; 11 positions agree with TRBD2. The V segment lost 4 bases and the J segment 2 bases; nucleotides outside the gene matches: 1. CDR3 size: 15 residues. Germline-derived CDR1 and CDR2 are MGHRA and YSYEKL.

The chain employs TRBV7-9 and TRBJ2-1; D is perhaps TRBD1 (5 bases). Trimming pared 1 base from V and 6 bases from J, leaving 7 bases between. The CDR3 has 13 residues. Germline CDR1 SEHNR, CDR2 FQNEAQ (reference sequence). The chain's CDR3 is CASSLGGANEQFF. The DNA of the CDR3 is TGTGCCAGCAGCTTAGGTGGGGCCAATGAGCAGTTCTTC.

This clone was seen more than once but under ten times. The V gene is TRBV18, the J gene TRBJ2-7, with 8 bases fitting TRBD2. The CDR3 consists of 14 residues. The germline V gene encodes CDR1 KGHSH and CDR2 LQKENI. V lost 2 bases to trimming and J lost 4 bases; unmatched junction nucleotides: 4. CDR3 nucleotide sequence: TGTGCCAGCTCACCAAGCGGGAGATGGTACGAGCAGTACTTC. Its translation: CASSPSGRWYEQYF.

V usage is TRBV14 and J usage is TRBJ2-1; TRBD2 agrees at 14 bases. The germline V gene has CDR1 SGHDN and CDR2 FVKESK. Losses at the gene ends were 0 bases for V and 10 bases for J; bases not matched to a gene: 5. CDR3 length equals 16 residues. The CDR3 sequence: CASSQEIGLAGGEQFF. Here the CDR3 DNA reads TGTGCCAGCAGCCAAGAAATTGGACTAGCGGGGGGAGAGCAGTTCTTC. Using reference TRBV14 and TRBJ2-1 for the parts outside the CDR3, the full variable domain is EAGVTQFPSHSVIEKGQTVTLRCDPISGHDNLYWYRRVMGKEIKFLLHFVKESKQDESGMPNNRFLAERTGGTYSTLKVQPAELEDSGVYFCASSQEIGLAGGEQFFGPGTRLTVL.